This T cell receptor (beta chain) was recorded in a study of blood T cell repertoires in COVID-19. Study-wide context: Whether acute or convalescent, the COVID-19 samples came from the United States, Italy and Spain. The analysed material was cDNA or gDNA that came from T cells, B-cell-depleted T cells, or PBMCs.

Residents of about two dozen US areas, aged about 18 to 95 years, made up the participants. The study counted Cohort 3 donors as recovered given two negative PCRs, clearance, or symptom resolution. This table comes from immunoSEQ multiplex PCR, and its TCRdb copy is limited to in-frame clones, with some not included. The sample has some 330,000 clones, approximately 90% seen once. In its sample, this clone was seen once. The CDR3 runs to 14 residues. The germline V gene has CDR1 SQVTM and CDR2 ANQGSEA. V lost 4 bases to trimming and J lost 2 bases, with 15 bases between them. The TCR comes from a man aged 30 to 45 who had recovered from COVID-19. This chain links TRBV29-1 with TRBJ2-7; D possibly corresponds to TRBD1 (6 bases). Sequencing used PBMCs or T cells enriched from blood (not recorded which). The CDR3 DNA sequence: TGCAGCGTTGTACCACAGGGATTTACCTACGAGCAGTACTTC. Protein: CSVVPQGFTYEQYF.